The 24 T cell receptor beta chains in this list originate from one sample, sequenced in a study of Ad26.COV2.S vaccination and SARS-CoV-2 variants. Treatment here: 19 received Ad26.COV2.S at low or high dose, single or two shots; 5 received placebo; per-sample allocation not given. Each sample was drawn 63 days after the first injection (of vaccine or placebo). Clones were sequenced by immunoSEQ multiplex PCR, and TCRdb holds only the in-frame ones, with some missing. The sample holds 300,000 to 400,000 clones; 86% are singletons and the top ten take about 11%. Material: peripheral blood, obtained in a trial of Ad26.COV2.S vaccine versus placebo. Receptor source: a person aged 18-60 years who received the Ad26.COV2.S COVID-19 vaccine or a placebo.

The rearrangement uses TRBV7-3 and TRBJ2-7, with D possibly matching TRBD1 (5 bases). V dropped 1 base and J dropped 0 bases, with 10 bases sitting between them. CDR3 length: 15 residues. CDR1 is SGHTA and CDR2 is FQGTGA in the germline V gene. In nucleotides, the CDR3 is TGTGCCAGCAGCTTAAGGACACAGAGCTCCTACGAGCAGTACTTC. Protein: CASSLRTQSSYEQYF.

This clone showed up just a few times. This sequence joins TRBV7-2 and TRBJ2-7, with D unresolved. This CDR3 contains 13 residues. V was cut by 0 bases and J by 6 bases, with 9 bases left in between. Germline CDR1 SGHTA, CDR2 FQGNSA. CDR3: CASSLAGIREQYF. CDR3 sequence (DNA): TGTGCCAGCAGCTTAGCGGGGATTCGCGAGCAGTACTTC. The entire variable domain, with the rest obtained from reference TRBV7-2 and TRBJ2-7, is as follows: GAGVSQSPSNKVTEKGKDVELRCDPISGHTALYWYRQSLGQGLEFLIYFQGNSAPDKSGLPSDRFSAERTGGSVSTLTIQRTQQEDSAVYLCASSLAGIREQYFGPGTRLTVT.

The chain links TRBV9 to TRBJ2-7; TRBD2 matches 7 bases. Germline V lookup: CDR1 SGDLS, CDR2 YYNGEE. The CDR3 covers 15 residues. V trimming: 3 bases; J trimming: 1 base; junction bases outside the gene matches: 7. This CDR3 reads CASSARTSGSYEQYF. The CDR3 coding sequence is TGTGCCAGCAGCGCTCGGACTAGTGGTTCCTACGAGCAGTACTTC.

V usage is TRBV12-3 or TRBV12-4 and J usage is TRBJ1-2, with D tentatively TRBD1 (5 bases). The CDR3 covers 13 residues. V lost 5 bases and J lost 6, with 13 bases in between. In DNA form, the CDR3 reads TGTGCCAGCAGTGCATCAGGGATGGATGGCTACACCTTC. Its translation is CASSASGMDGYTF.

V and J are TRBV6-2 or TRBV6-3 and TRBJ2-6; D perhaps matches TRBD2 (5 bases). Trimming took off 2 bases at V and 0 bases at J, with 14 bases between the two ends. Germline CDR1 is MNHEY and CDR2 is SVGEGT. The CDR3 sequence is 18 residues long. The CDR3 DNA reads as TGTGCCAGCAGTTACCCCTCCGTGGGGAGCTCTGGGGCCAACGTCCTGACTTTC. Translated: CASSYPSVGSSGANVLTF.

This chain links TRBV24-1 with TRBJ1-6; unclear D gene. The germline CDR1 and CDR2 sequences are KGHDR and SFDVKD. The CDR3 covers 14 residues. Trimming cost V 9 bases and J 0 bases, with 8 bases left between them. This chain's CDR3 is CATPESSYNSPLHF. The CDR3, as DNA: TGTGCCACCCCGGAGAGCTCCTATAATTCACCCCTCCACTTT.

The CDR3 reads CASSHDRGRYNEQFF. In nucleotides, the CDR3 is TGTGCCAGCAGCCACGACAGGGGAAGATACAATGAGCAGTTCTTC. This chain uses TRBV5-6 with TRBJ2-1, with 8 bases aligning to TRBD1. The V gene's germline CDR1 is SGHDT and CDR2 YYEEEE. The CDR3 extends over 15 amino acids. After removal of 4 bases from V and 4 bases from J, the junction contained 7 bases not matched to a gene.

The genes are TRBV19 and TRBJ1-5, with 10 bases matching TRBD1. CDR3 length: 17 amino acids. Losses at the gene ends were 4 bases for V and 2 bases for J; bases not matched to a gene: 8. From germline, CDR1 is LNHDA and CDR2 SQIVND (reference sequence). The CDR3, as DNA: TGTGCCAGTAGTAAACCGGGACAGGGGTCCCGCAATCAGCCCCAGCATTTT. It codes for CASSKPGQGSRNQPQHF. The complete variable domain, with remaining parts taken from reference TRBV19 and TRBJ1-5, reads DGGITQSPKYLFRKEGQNVTLSCEQNLNHDAMYWYRQDPGQGLRLIYYSQIVNDFQKGDIAEGYSVSREKKESFPLTVTSAQKNPTAFYLCASSKPGQGSRNQPQHFGDGTRLSIL.

The rearrangement joins TRBV7-6 to TRBJ2-7, with D possibly matching TRBD1 (6 bases). Trimming took 5 bases from V and 2 from J, leaving 13 bases between them. There are 14 residues in the CDR3. CDR1 and CDR2 (germline): SGHVS, FNYEAQ. The CDR3, as DNA: TGTGCCAGCAGCCCCGGGACATCGGCCTACGAGCAGTACTTC. It specifies CASSPGTSAYEQYF.

The chain joins TRBV7-8 to TRBJ2-4; D is possibly TRBD1 (5 bases). The CDR3 has 18 amino acids. Germline lookup yields CDR1 SGHVS and CDR2 FQNEAQ. V was cut by 3 bases and J by 0 bases, with 18 bases left in between. The CDR3 bases are TGTGCCAGCAGCTTCCGCCGGAGTGGGGCCATAGCCAAAAACATTCAGTACTTC. This codes for CASSFRRSGAIAKNIQYF.

This clone was seen a single time. The CDR3: CASSPQQTDSGNTIYF. CDR3 coding DNA: TGCGCCAGCAGTCCCCAGCAGACGGACTCTGGAAACACCATATATTTT. The V call is TRBV23-1, the J call TRBJ1-3; D uncertain. TRBV23-1 is recorded as an ORF, its role being uncertain. The CDR3 spans 16 residues. The ends were cut back, 4 bases at V and 0 bases at J, with 13 bases in the middle.

A note on this clone: This CDR3 is also generated by other DNA sequences in the sample. The chain has TRBV5-1 and TRBJ2-7, with D tentatively TRBD1 (6 bases). This CDR3 region has 12 residues. V was trimmed by 2 bases and J by 4 bases, leaving 7 bases between them. The germline gives CDR1 SGHRS, CDR2 YFSETQ. CDR3 region: CASSLQGYEQYF. The CDR3 nucleotides read TGCGCCAGCAGCTTACAGGGTTACGAGCAGTACTTC.

V gene TRBV7-2 combines with J gene TRBJ2-1; TRBD2 aligns across 7 bases. Per germline, CDR1 SGHTA and CDR2 FQGNSA. Trimming took 2 bases from V and 3 from J; bases not matched to a gene: 4. This CDR3 is 15 amino acids long. The CDR3 DNA sequence: TGTGCCAGCAGCTTAAGTGCGGGGGACTACAATGAGCAGTTCTTC. It specifies CASSLSAGDYNEQFF.

This clone appeared a few times. The rearrangement links TRBV5-6 to TRBJ2-7; D is ambiguous. The germline gives CDR1 SGHDT, CDR2 YYEEEE. The CDR3 contains 13 residues. V was trimmed by 1 base and J by 2 bases, leaving 7 bases between them. This chain's CDR3 is CASSLNQAYEQYF. Written as DNA, the CDR3 is TGTGCCAGCAGCTTGAACCAAGCCTACGAGCAGTACTTC.

Written as DNA, the CDR3 is TGTGCCAGCAGTTCGGACCCTCCCTCCATATACGAGCAGTACTTC. Its protein product is CASSSDPPSIYEQYF. The chain links TRBV6-2 or TRBV6-3 to TRBJ2-7; D gene ambiguous. Germline V gives CDR1 MNHEY, CDR2 SVGEGT. This CDR3 comprises 15 residues. V lost 4 bases, J lost 4 bases, and 17 bases lay in between.

The chain employs TRBV28 and TRBJ2-1; tentatively, D is TRBD1 or TRBD2 (6 bases each). The CDR3 runs to 24 residues. Trimming removed 5 bases from V and 6 bases from J, with 44 bases in between. Germline-derived CDR1 and CDR2 are MDHEN and SYDVKM. CDR3 amino acids: CASSNRLGWTSTGGNFELSNEQFF. Here the CDR3 DNA reads TGTGCCAGCAGTAACCGTCTGGGCTGGACTTCGACAGGCGGGAACTTTGAACTCTCCAATGAGCAGTTCTTC.

This clone appeared a few times. V is TRBV7-9 and J is TRBJ2-3; D is uncertain. CDR3 length equals 13 residues. The germline V and J ends were trimmed by 5 bases and 5 bases, with 11 bases remaining between them. The germline gives CDR1 SEHNR, CDR2 FQNEAQ (reference sequence). The CDR3 protein is CASSHYPEDTQYF. CDR3 nucleotide sequence: TGTGCCAGCAGCCATTATCCCGAAGATACGCAGTATTTT.

The rearrangement links TRBV6-1 to TRBJ1-6, with a possible D match to TRBD1 (5 bases). The CDR3 consists of 17 residues. From germline, CDR1 is MNHNS and CDR2 SASEGT. V shed 4 bases and J shed 4 bases, with 17 bases lying between them. The DNA for the CDR3 is TGTGCCAGCAGTGCCTCAGGGACCGTCGCATATAATTCACCCCTCCACTTT. It codes for CASSASGTVAYNSPLHF.

This chain joins TRBV19 and TRBJ1-2; D unclear. The CDR3 is made up of 12 amino acids. CDR1 and CDR2 (germline): LNHDA, SQIVND (reference sequence). Trimming pared 7 bases from V and 8 bases from J, leaving 14 bases between. In nucleotides, the CDR3 is TGTGCCAGTACCCAGGACTCCCTCGGCTACACCTTC. Translating gives CASTQDSLGYTF.

CDR3 region: CASSLLLAEGPETQYF. In DNA form, the CDR3 reads TGTGCCAGCAGCTTACTTCTGGCGGAAGGTCCAGAGACCCAGTACTTC. This chain uses TRBV7-8 with TRBJ2-5; D call uncertain. CDR3 size: 16 residues. Between the trimmed V and J ends, which lost 2 bases and 4 bases, there was a span of 17 bases. Germline V gene data show CDR1 as SGHVS and CDR2 as FQNEAQ.

This clone was seen a handful of times. The J gene is TRBJ2-7, the V gene TRBV7-2, with 10 bases that match TRBD2. This CDR3 is 15 amino acids long. Unmatched junction bases numbered 5, after V lost 6 bases and J lost 0 bases. CDR1 SGHTA and CDR2 FQGNSA come from the germline V gene. The CDR3 DNA follows: TGTGCCAGCAGGTTACTAGCGGGGAACTCCTACGAGCAGTACTTC. Its protein is CASRLLAGNSYEQYF.

This clone has only one observation. The chain has TRBV4-2 and TRBJ1-2; D unclear. Trimming took off 0 bases at V and 8 bases at J, with 19 bases between the two ends. The CDR3 covers 16 residues. Germline loops: CDR1 LGHNA, CDR2 YNFKEQ. The CDR3 nucleotides are TGTGCCAGCAGCCAAGAAGGGCAGGCAAACCGCCGAGGCTACACCTTC. Amino acid sequence: CASSQEGQANRRGYTF.

This chain connects TRBV30 to TRBJ2-7; D gene uncertain. CDR1 and CDR2 from the germline V gene are GTSNPN and SVGIG (reference sequence). Deletions cut 1 base from V and 0 bases from J, with 7 bases between. CDR3 length: 13 residues. The CDR3 is CAWSDSYSYEQYF. The CDR3 DNA is TGTGCCTGGAGTGACTCGTACTCCTACGAGCAGTACTTC.

This chain links TRBV7-7 with TRBJ2-3, with TRBD2 matching over 12 bases. This CDR3 comprises 15 residues. The junction had 7 bases not matched to a gene; V was cut back by 7 bases and J by 5 bases. Germline assignment: CDR1 SSHAT and CDR2 FNYEAQ (reference sequence). CDR3 coding DNA: TGTGCCAGCACCAAACTAGCGGGAGGCCAAGATACGCAGTATTTT. This gives the protein CASTKLAGGQDTQYF.